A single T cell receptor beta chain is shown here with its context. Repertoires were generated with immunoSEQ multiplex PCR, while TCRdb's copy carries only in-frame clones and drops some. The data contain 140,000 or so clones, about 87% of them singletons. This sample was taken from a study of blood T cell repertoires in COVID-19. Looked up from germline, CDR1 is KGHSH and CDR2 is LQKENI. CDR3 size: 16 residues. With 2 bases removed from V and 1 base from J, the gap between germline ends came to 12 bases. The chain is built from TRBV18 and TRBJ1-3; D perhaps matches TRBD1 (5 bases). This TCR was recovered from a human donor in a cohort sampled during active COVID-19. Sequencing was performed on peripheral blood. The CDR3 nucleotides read TGTGCCAGCTCACCAACGGACACCGCTTCTGGAAACACCATATATTTT. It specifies CASSPTDTASGNTIYF. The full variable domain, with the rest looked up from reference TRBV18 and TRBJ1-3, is NAGVMQNPRHLVRRRGQEARLRCSPMKGHSHVYWYRQLPEEGLKFMVYLQKENIIDESGMPKERFSAEFPKEGPSILRIQQVVRGDSAAYFCASSPTDTASGNTIYFGEGSWLTVV.